This T cell receptor beta chain was sequenced for a study of T cell repertoires in cytomegalovirus infection. Study in general: The public TCR beta signatures pointed to both CMV infection and matching HLA type. Study-wide findings and caveats: There were carriers of CMV plus the relevant HLA, and cumulative public TCR beta family frequency identified them.

This CDR3 is built from 16 residues. Deletions cut 2 bases from V and 7 bases from J, with 21 bases between. As to this clonotype: The antigen is not known.

Via MiXCR, TCRdb re-called the reads, giving one row per CDR3 protein. In the table there are over 150,000 distinct CDR3 sequences, roughly a fifth of which are singletons. The chain joins TRBV12-3 or TRBV12-4 to TRBJ2-7; D possibly corresponds to TRBD2 (6 bases). Specimen: PBMCs. The receptor comes from a human donor in good health (CMV status not recorded). Some clones in this sample may be carry-over from other donors' samples. CDR3 bases: TGTGCCAGCAGTTTAAGGCAGAGGGACTCGTCTTGGGAGCAGTACTTC. It translates to CASSLRQRDSSWEQYF.